These 5 T cell receptor beta chains share one sample of origin, sequenced in a study of T cells after yellow fever vaccination. Using its own MiXCR run on the 5' RACE reads, TCRdb lists one record per CDR3 protein. The data contain some 32,000 distinct CDR3 sequences, 4% to 4.5% of them seen just once; the ten biggest clones take up just over 45%. The sequencing here drew on CD8+ T cells sorted from PBMCs, taken 5 days after the yellow fever booster vaccination. These receptors were taken from a man aged 30 to 45 who received the YFV17D yellow fever vaccine.

This clonotype was seen at least ten times. The V gene is TRBV9, the J gene TRBJ1-2; D possibly corresponds to TRBD1 (5 bases). The CDR3 has 16 residues. Germline V gene sequence: CDR1 SGDLS, CDR2 YYNGEE. The V end lost 5 bases, the J end lost 5 bases, and 22 bases lay between the germline ends. CDR3 in DNA: TGTGCCAGCAGTGAAGGCGCCGACACGGAGGGGTATGGCTACACCTTC. Protein: CASSEGADTEGYGYTF.

This clonotype was counted ten times or more. V and J are TRBV6-6 and TRBJ2-5, with TRBD2 matching 11 bases. Germline V gene data show CDR1 as MNHNY and CDR2 as SVGAGI (reference sequence). This CDR3 has 15 amino acids. V shed 6 bases and J 5 bases; nucleotides not matched to a gene: 8. CDR3 DNA sequence: TGTGCCAGCAGAAGACTAGCGGGATTCGGGGAGACCCAGTACTTC. This codes for CASRRLAGFGETQYF.

The table lists this clonotype with many counts. This chain links TRBV4-3 with TRBJ1-2, with TRBD1 identical over 8 bases. Germline lookup yields CDR1 LGHNA and CDR2 YSLEER. Trimming took 3 bases from V and 5 from J; bases not matched to a gene: 5. This CDR3 is 14 amino acids long. The CDR3 sequence is CASSQGQVGYGYTF. The CDR3 DNA follows: TGCGCCAGCAGCCAGGGACAGGTGGGGTATGGCTACACCTTC.

This clonotype was counted at least ten times. The junction and the germline gene differ at one end; a read error may be behind it. This chain links TRBV7-9 with TRBJ2-7, with D unresolved. There are 12 residues in the CDR3. The germline V gene has CDR1 SEHNR and CDR2 FQNEAQ (reference sequence). The CDR3 sequence is CASSPDEDETMF. As DNA, the CDR3 is TGTGCCAGCAGCCCCGACGAGGATGAGACCATGTTC.

There are many counts of this clonotype. CDR3 in amino acids: CSARRASGYNEQFF. DNA of the CDR3: TGCAGTGCTAGACGGGCTAGCGGGTACAATGAGCAGTTCTTC. The chain is built from TRBV20-1 and TRBJ2-1, with 8 bases fitting TRBD2. The CDR3 sequence is 14 residues long. J lost 4 bases, V lost 2 bases, and 4 bases had no gene match. The germline CDR1 and CDR2 sequences are DFQATT and SNEGSKA (reference sequence).